This T cell receptor beta chain comes out of a study of regulatory T cells in long-lasting Graves disease. Findings of the study overall: Favoring TRBV28, TRBJ1-2 and TRBJ2-5 was a feature seen in persistent disease.

Construction of the TCR beta libraries employed iRepertoire HTBI primers in conjunction with Arm-PCR of CDR3 regions. TCRdb fed the multiplex PCR reads into MiXCR, producing one record per CDR3 protein. This table holds 300,000 to 400,000 distinct CDR3 sequences, roughly a sixth found once. Time point specified: newly diagnosed GD, antithyroid drugs for less than 3 months. Following extraction of RNA from PBMCs, that RNA was used to make the TCR library. Clinicians diagnosed Graves' disease using American Thyroid Association guidelines. Many counts were recorded for this clonotype. The antigen is not known. The CDR3 is made up of 14 amino acids. Germline assignment: CDR1 MNHEY and CDR2 SVGEGT. Trimming removed 5 bases from V and 4 bases from J, with 14 bases in between.

The chain links TRBV6-2 or TRBV6-3 to TRBJ1-2; D is perhaps TRBD1 (6 bases). Sequencing was performed on peripheral blood mononuclear cells (PBMCs), taken at new diagnosis, from a patient treated with antithyroid drugs. The clonotype was recovered from a female donor with Graves disease. The CDR3 reads CASSVEGVGYGYTF. In DNA, the CDR3 is TGTGCCAGCAGTGTAGAGGGGGTGGGCTATGGCTACACCTTC.